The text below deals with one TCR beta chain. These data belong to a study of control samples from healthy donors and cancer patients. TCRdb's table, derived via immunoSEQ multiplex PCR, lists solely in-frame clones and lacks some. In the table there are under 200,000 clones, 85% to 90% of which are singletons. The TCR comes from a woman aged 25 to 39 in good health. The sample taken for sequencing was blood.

In nucleotides, the CDR3 is TGTGCCAGTAGGTCGAGGGCCCCTGACACTGAAGCTTTCTTT. This encodes CASRSRAPDTEAFF. V is TRBV19 and J is TRBJ1-1; no firm D call. Germline CDR1 is LNHDA and CDR2 is SQIVND (reference sequence). Trimming shortened V by 6 bases and J by 3 bases, and 14 bases separated the two germline ends. The CDR3 is 14 residues long.